These T cell receptor beta chains were read from a single sample in a study of radiotherapy plus CTLA-4 blockade in lung cancer. Method: immunoSEQ multiplex PCR; TCRdb's copy keeps in-frame clones and lacks some. Among 70,000 to 90,000 clones, 84% were seen once, and the ten largest hold approximately 0.77%. The material was peripheral blood, obtained from a patient treated with radiotherapy plus ipilimumab. The receptors were sampled from a human donor with non-small cell lung cancer who had stable disease on radiotherapy plus ipilimumab. CDR3s include the opening cysteine and the closing phenylalanine or tryptophan. Each record gives: V gene, J gene, clone size, D gene, CDR3 protein, CDR3 DNA. A D gene is named only where the DNA matches it firmly. Not every row has a clone size; where given, it reads once, few, many or a size class.

v_call: TRBV28; j_call: TRBJ2-3; clone_size: .; d_call: .; cdr3_aa: CASRTGPSYTDTQYF; cdr3_nt: TGTGCCAGCAGAACGGGACCTAGCTACACAGATACGCAGTATTTT
v_call: TRBV28; j_call: TRBJ1-4; clone_size: .; d_call: .; cdr3_aa: CASRPGGEKLFF; cdr3_nt: TGTGCCAGCAGGCCCGGGGGTGAAAAACTGTTTTTT
v_call: TRBV19; j_call: TRBJ2-3; clone_size: .; d_call: .; cdr3_aa: CASRYRGSGLSTDTQYF; cdr3_nt: TGTGCCAGCCGTTACAGGGGAAGCGGGCTTAGCACAGATACGCAGTATTTT
v_call: TRBV29-1; j_call: TRBJ2-7; clone_size: once; d_call: TRBD1; cdr3_aa: CSVESTGRGSYEQYF; cdr3_nt: TGCAGCGTTGAATCGACAGGGCGAGGCTCCTACGAGCAGTACTTC
v_call: TRBV7-2; j_call: TRBJ1-3; clone_size: .; d_call: .; cdr3_aa: CASSLAPGQRDSGNTIYF; cdr3_nt: TGTGCCAGCAGCTTAGCGCCGGGACAAAGAGACTCTGGAAACACCATATATTTT
v_call: TRBV6-1; j_call: TRBJ2-7; clone_size: few; d_call: TRBD1; cdr3_aa: CASSTGGNHEQYF; cdr3_nt: TGTGCCAGCTCGACAGGGGGCAATCACGAGCAGTACTTC
v_call: TRBV7-9; j_call: TRBJ2-3; clone_size: .; d_call: .; cdr3_aa: CASSLGGTNTQYF; cdr3_nt: TGTGCCAGCAGCTTAGGGGGGACAAATACGCAGTATTTT
v_call: TRBV5-5; j_call: TRBJ2-3; clone_size: .; d_call: .; cdr3_aa: CASSLDTDTQYF; cdr3_nt: TGTGCCAGCAGCTTGGACACAGATACGCAGTATTTT
v_call: TRBV29-1; j_call: TRBJ1-5; clone_size: .; d_call: .; cdr3_aa: CSVSLRGDDNQPQHF; cdr3_nt: TGCAGCGTTAGTCTAAGGGGGGATGACAATCAGCCCCAGCATTTT
v_call: TRBV18; j_call: TRBJ2-3; clone_size: .; d_call: .; cdr3_aa: CASSPPVGGRTDTQYF; cdr3_nt: TGTGCCAGCTCACCACCGGTGGGGGGCCGCACAGATACGCAGTATTTT
v_call: TRBV5-6; j_call: TRBJ1-3; clone_size: .; d_call: .; cdr3_aa: CASTSSGDRSGNTIYF; cdr3_nt: TGTGCCAGCACCAGCTCAGGGGACCGCTCTGGAAACACCATATATTTT
v_call: TRBV7-9; j_call: TRBJ2-5; clone_size: .; d_call: TRBD2; cdr3_aa: CASSFGALAGDQETQYF; cdr3_nt: TGTGCCAGCAGCTTCGGTGCCCTAGCGGGGGACCAAGAGACCCAGTACTTC
v_call: TRBV6-5; j_call: TRBJ1-4; clone_size: .; d_call: .; cdr3_aa: CASSEPTTDRPFF; cdr3_nt: TGTGCCAGCAGTGAGCCTACTACAGACAGACCGTTTTTT
v_call: TRBV29-1; j_call: TRBJ2-5; clone_size: .; d_call: .; cdr3_aa: CSATNLETQYF; cdr3_nt: TGCAGCGCTACCAACTTGGAGACCCAGTACTTC
v_call: TRBV28; j_call: TRBJ1-4; clone_size: few; d_call: .; cdr3_aa: CASSSSGDGDRLFF; cdr3_nt: TGTGCCAGCAGTTCCTCCGGTGATGGGGATAGACTGTTTTTT
v_call: TRBV7-9; j_call: TRBJ1-2; clone_size: .; d_call: .; cdr3_aa: CASSPSNRAVGYTF; cdr3_nt: TGTGCCAGCAGCCCCTCCAACAGAGCCGTCGGCTACACCTTC
v_call: TRBV29-1; j_call: TRBJ1-2; clone_size: .; d_call: TRBD1; cdr3_aa: CSARQGVGLGYTF; cdr3_nt: TGCAGCGCCCGACAGGGGGTAGGACTCGGCTACACCTTC
v_call: TRBV7-6; j_call: TRBJ2-3; clone_size: .; d_call: TRBD2; cdr3_aa: CASSFGVAGGSGDTQYF; cdr3_nt: TGTGCCAGCAGCTTCGGGGTAGCGGGGGGCTCGGGAGATACGCAGTATTTT
v_call: TRBV20-1; j_call: TRBJ1-5; clone_size: .; d_call: .; cdr3_aa: CSASSQPQHF; cdr3_nt: TGCAGTGCTAGTTCCCAGCCCCAGCATTTT
v_call: TRBV30; j_call: TRBJ1-1; clone_size: .; d_call: .; cdr3_aa: CAWKILIPNTEAFF; cdr3_nt: TGTGCCTGGAAAATCCTCATACCGAACACTGAAGCTTTCTTT
v_call: TRBV7-2; j_call: TRBJ1-6; clone_size: .; d_call: .; cdr3_aa: CASSPSGSYNSPLHF; cdr3_nt: TGTGCCAGCAGCCCCTCAGGGTCCTATAATTCACCCCTCCACTTT
v_call: TRBV28; j_call: TRBJ1-4; clone_size: .; d_call: .; cdr3_aa: CASSLRSGGGYEKLFF; cdr3_nt: TGTGCCAGCAGTTTACGTTCTGGGGGCGGATATGAAAAACTGTTTTTT
v_call: TRBV5-1; j_call: TRBJ2-2; clone_size: .; d_call: TRBD1; cdr3_aa: CASSSGQGNPGELFF; cdr3_nt: TGCGCCAGCAGCTCGGGACAGGGTAACCCCGGGGAGCTGTTTTTT
v_call: TRBV13; j_call: TRBJ2-1; clone_size: .; d_call: TRBD2; cdr3_aa: CASSLRLALLSEQFF; cdr3_nt: TGTGCCAGCAGCTTAAGACTAGCTCTGCTCTCTGAGCAGTTCTTC